A selection of T cell receptor beta chains follows, all from one sample in a study of blood T cell repertoires in COVID-19. Only in-frame clones appear in the TCRdb table, and some are missing; sequencing was by immunoSEQ multiplex PCR. The sample lists hundreds of thousands of clones; about 91% were seen once. The sample consisted of peripheral blood. The source of these receptors is a woman aged 25 to 39 who had recovered from COVID-19. Each CDR3 is given with its conserved first and last residue. The D gene is left open where the match is weak. Clone size appears in some rows only: once, few, many, or a class for an expanded clone.

cdr3_aa	cdr3_nt	clone_size	d_call	j_call	v_call
CASSGYRGSDYEQYF	TGTGCCAGTAGTGGTTACAGGGGCTCTGATTACGAGCAGTACTTC	-	TRBD1	TRBJ2-7	TRBV19
CASSGQALGGAFF	TGTGCCAGCAGTGGACAGGCCTTAGGCGGAGCTTTCTTT	-	-	TRBJ1-1	TRBV2
CASSTTSGGPTDTQYF	TGTGCCAGCAGCACTACTAGCGGGGGGCCCACAGATACGCAGTATTTT	once	TRBD2	TRBJ2-3	TRBV5-4
CASLPQGFDTEAFF	TGTGCCAGCCTCCCTCAGGGGTTCGACACTGAAGCTTTCTTT	-	-	TRBJ1-1	TRBV6-5
CAIPTSQGDYSNQPQHF	TGTGCCATCCCGACCTCTCAGGGGGATTATAGCAATCAGCCCCAGCATTTT	-	TRBD1	TRBJ1-5	TRBV6-8
CASSPQGTSYEQYF	TGTGCCAGCAGTCCCCAGGGGACCTCCTACGAGCAGTACTTC	-	-	TRBJ2-7	TRBV27
CNIQGWTEAFF	TGCAACATACAGGGGTGGACTGAAGCTTTCTTT	-	TRBD1	TRBJ1-1	TRBV20-1
CASSLNRGYGSPLHF	TGTGCCAGCAGCTTGAACAGGGGTTACGGTTCACCCCTCCACTTT	-	TRBD1	TRBJ1-6	TRBV5-4
CASSVGGGGRGETQYF	TGTGCCAGCAGCGTAGGTGGAGGGGGCCGGGGCGAGACCCAGTACTTC	-	-	TRBJ2-5	TRBV9
CSVLANTQGLYEQYF	TGCAGCGTTTTGGCGAATACACAGGGGTTATACGAGCAGTACTTC	-	TRBD1	TRBJ2-7	TRBV29-1
CASSEGLAHTQYF	TGTGCCAGCAGTGAAGGCCTAGCCCATACGCAGTATTTT	-	-	TRBJ2-3	TRBV6-1
CAISTQGGNTEAFF	TGTGCCATCAGTACACAGGGGGGTAACACTGAAGCTTTCTTT	-	TRBD1	TRBJ1-1	TRBV10-3
CASKGAGSYEQYF	TGTGCCAGCAAGGGGGCGGGCTCCTACGAGCAGTACTTC	-	TRBD1	TRBJ2-7	TRBV2